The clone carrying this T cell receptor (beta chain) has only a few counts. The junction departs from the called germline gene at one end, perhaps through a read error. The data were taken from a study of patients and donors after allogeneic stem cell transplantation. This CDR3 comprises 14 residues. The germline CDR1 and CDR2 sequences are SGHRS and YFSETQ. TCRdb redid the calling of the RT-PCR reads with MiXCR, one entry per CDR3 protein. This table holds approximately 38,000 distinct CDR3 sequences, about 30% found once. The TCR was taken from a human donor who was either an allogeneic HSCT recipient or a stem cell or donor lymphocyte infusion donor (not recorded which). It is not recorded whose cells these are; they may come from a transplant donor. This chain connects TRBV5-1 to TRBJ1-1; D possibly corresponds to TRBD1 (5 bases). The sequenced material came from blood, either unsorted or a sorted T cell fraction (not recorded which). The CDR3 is CVSLIGAYHGRAFF. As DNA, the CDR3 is TGCGTCAGCCTCATAGGGGCCTACCATGGTAGAGCTTTCTTT.